This T cell receptor beta chain was observed in a study of blood T cell repertoires in COVID-19. Study-wide context: Samples came from the United States, Italy and Spain, spanning acute and convalescent COVID-19.

Some clones are missing from TCRdb's copy, which holds only in-frame ones; the method was immunoSEQ multiplex PCR. This sample yields 250,000 to 300,000 clones, of which more than 75% are seen a single time; 6.6% belongs to the top ten. The CDR3 has 14 residues. Trimming pared 7 bases from V and 6 bases from J, leaving 18 bases between. CDR1 and CDR2 from the germline V gene are SGHAT and FQNNGV. Recruits, aged about 18 to 100 years, lived in 24 US areas. Clinical history reported by participants formed the basis on which cohorts were assigned. Each exposed participant met a COVID-19 case in the 2 weeks preceding study entry.

This chain links TRBV11-2 with TRBJ1-2, with D possibly TRBD1 on 6 matching bases. This sequence was found in a woman aged 45-60 years who had been exposed to COVID-19. Sequenced input: PBMCs or T cells enriched from blood (not recorded which). CDR3: CASTQGSGVNGYTF. The CDR3 DNA is TGTGCCAGCACCCAAGGGTCAGGGGTCAATGGCTACACCTTC.